The 10 T cell receptor beta chains given below trace back to one sample, sequenced in a study of high-grade serous ovarian cancer treatment subgroups. Only in-frame clones appear in the TCRdb table, and some are missing; sequencing was by immunoSEQ multiplex PCR. The sample shows thousands of clones, approximately 84% of them seen only once. Tumor samples were obtained before definitive surgery or chemotherapy. The material sequenced was tumor tissue. All receptors come from a human donor with high-grade serous ovarian cancer.

V and J are TRBV19 and TRBJ2-3, with D possibly TRBD1 on 5 matching bases. CDR1 and CDR2 from the germline V gene are LNHDA and SQIVND (reference sequence). CDR3 length: 15 amino acids. The V gene lost 5 bases and the J gene lost 0 bases, with 12 bases spanning the gap. For the CDR3, the DNA is TGTGCCAGTAGTTACGACAGAGCTAGCACAGATACGCAGTATTTT. The encoded protein is CASSYDRASTDTQYF. Full variable domain (rest looked up from reference TRBV19 and TRBJ2-3): DGGITQSPKYLFRKEGQNVTLSCEQNLNHDAMYWYRQDPGQGLRLIYYSQIVNDFQKGDIAEGYSVSREKKESFPLTVTSAQKNPTAFYLCASSYDRASTDTQYFGPGTRLTVL.

The chain uses TRBV10-3 and TRBJ1-2; tentatively, D is TRBD1 (5 bases). This CDR3 comprises 14 residues. Germline V gene sequence: CDR1 ENHRY, CDR2 SYGVKD. Trimming took off 4 bases at V and 2 bases at J, with 11 bases between the two ends. CDR3 sequence reads: CAISASGTNYGYTF. The CDR3 coding sequence is TGTGCCATCAGTGCCTCAGGGACCAACTATGGCTACACCTTC.

In this sample, this clone turned up once. The CDR3 nucleotides read TGTGCCAGCAGCTTTAAATACAATGAGCAGTTCTTC. Translation gives CASSFKYNEQFF. The chain links TRBV5-5 to TRBJ2-1; D remains ambiguous. The CDR3 contains 12 residues. The V end was cut by 2 bases, the J end by 4 bases, with 4 bases between. The germline CDR1 and CDR2 sequences are SGHKS and YYEKEE (reference sequence).

This clone came up a few times. The chain employs TRBV7-9 and TRBJ2-7, with TRBD2 matching over 8 bases. Germline loops: CDR1 SEHNR, CDR2 FQNEAQ (reference sequence). Unmatched junction bases numbered 5, after V lost 4 bases and J lost 3 bases. The CDR3 covers 14 residues. In DNA form, the CDR3 reads TGTGCCAGCAGCTCGCCACGGGGGGGCTACGAGCAGTACTTC. Translated, it gives CASSSPRGGYEQYF. Full variable domain (remainder filled in from reference TRBV7-9 and TRBJ2-7): DTGVSQNPRHKITKRGQNVTFRCDPISEHNRLYWYRQTLGQGPEFLTYFQNEAQLEKSRLLSDRFSAERPKGSFSTLEIQRTEQGDSAMYLCASSSPRGGYEQYFGPGTRLTVT.

The V call is TRBV25-1, the J call TRBJ2-7; 9 bases are a match to TRBD1. This CDR3 spans 11 amino acids. Germline V gene sequence: CDR1 MGHDK, CDR2 SYGVNS. The V segment lost 11 bases and the J segment 4 bases; nucleotides outside the gene matches: 3. CDR3 nucleotide sequence: TGTGCCGCGGGACAGGGTTACGAGCAGTACTTC. Translated, it gives CAAGQGYEQYF.

V usage is TRBV5-8 and J usage is TRBJ1-2, with D uncertain. Per the germline V gene, CDR1 is SGHTS and CDR2 is YDEGEE. V was shortened by 0 bases and J by 7 bases, with 13 bases between the two germline ends. CDR3 length: 14 amino acids. The chain's CDR3 is CASSLGDIAGGYTF. The CDR3, as DNA: TGTGCCAGCAGCTTGGGCGACATTGCCGGTGGCTACACCTTC.

Written as DNA, the CDR3 is TGTGCCAGCATCCCTTTCCGGTGGAGCTCCTACAATGAGCAGTTCTTC. It encodes CASIPFRWSSYNEQFF. The genes are TRBV28 and TRBJ2-1, with D hard to call. Trimming shortened V by 7 bases and J by 0 bases, and 16 bases separated the two germline ends. Germline V gene data show CDR1 as MDHEN and CDR2 as SYDVKM. This CDR3 is built from 16 residues.

The rearrangement links TRBV18 to TRBJ1-4, with 7 bases matching TRBD1. With V trimmed by 4 bases and J by 6 bases, 8 bases remained unmatched. The CDR3 extends over 15 amino acids. Germline assignment: CDR1 KGHSH and CDR2 LQKENI. The CDR3 loop reads CASSRRQGGDEKLFF. The CDR3, as DNA: TGTGCCAGCTCACGACGACAGGGAGGTGATGAAAAACTGTTTTTT.

V and J are TRBV27 and TRBJ1-2; D is possibly TRBD1 (6 bases). The CDR3 covers 12 residues. V lost 8 bases, J lost 6 bases, and 13 bases lay in between. The V gene's germline CDR1 is MNHEY and CDR2 SMNVEV (reference sequence). The CDR3 is CASGQGIHGYTF. The CDR3 DNA sequence: TGTGCCAGCGGCCAGGGGATCCATGGCTACACCTTC.

This clone was detected once. This chain joins TRBV7-2 and TRBJ2-7; D may be TRBD1 or TRBD2 (6 bases each). The CDR3 has 13 amino acids. The V end lost 1 base, the J end lost 5 bases, and 9 bases lay between the germline ends. Germline loops: CDR1 SGHTA, CDR2 FQGNSA. The CDR3 bases are TGTGCCAGCAGCTTAGGTCGGGGGCACGAGCAGTACTTC. This encodes CASSLGRGHEQYF.